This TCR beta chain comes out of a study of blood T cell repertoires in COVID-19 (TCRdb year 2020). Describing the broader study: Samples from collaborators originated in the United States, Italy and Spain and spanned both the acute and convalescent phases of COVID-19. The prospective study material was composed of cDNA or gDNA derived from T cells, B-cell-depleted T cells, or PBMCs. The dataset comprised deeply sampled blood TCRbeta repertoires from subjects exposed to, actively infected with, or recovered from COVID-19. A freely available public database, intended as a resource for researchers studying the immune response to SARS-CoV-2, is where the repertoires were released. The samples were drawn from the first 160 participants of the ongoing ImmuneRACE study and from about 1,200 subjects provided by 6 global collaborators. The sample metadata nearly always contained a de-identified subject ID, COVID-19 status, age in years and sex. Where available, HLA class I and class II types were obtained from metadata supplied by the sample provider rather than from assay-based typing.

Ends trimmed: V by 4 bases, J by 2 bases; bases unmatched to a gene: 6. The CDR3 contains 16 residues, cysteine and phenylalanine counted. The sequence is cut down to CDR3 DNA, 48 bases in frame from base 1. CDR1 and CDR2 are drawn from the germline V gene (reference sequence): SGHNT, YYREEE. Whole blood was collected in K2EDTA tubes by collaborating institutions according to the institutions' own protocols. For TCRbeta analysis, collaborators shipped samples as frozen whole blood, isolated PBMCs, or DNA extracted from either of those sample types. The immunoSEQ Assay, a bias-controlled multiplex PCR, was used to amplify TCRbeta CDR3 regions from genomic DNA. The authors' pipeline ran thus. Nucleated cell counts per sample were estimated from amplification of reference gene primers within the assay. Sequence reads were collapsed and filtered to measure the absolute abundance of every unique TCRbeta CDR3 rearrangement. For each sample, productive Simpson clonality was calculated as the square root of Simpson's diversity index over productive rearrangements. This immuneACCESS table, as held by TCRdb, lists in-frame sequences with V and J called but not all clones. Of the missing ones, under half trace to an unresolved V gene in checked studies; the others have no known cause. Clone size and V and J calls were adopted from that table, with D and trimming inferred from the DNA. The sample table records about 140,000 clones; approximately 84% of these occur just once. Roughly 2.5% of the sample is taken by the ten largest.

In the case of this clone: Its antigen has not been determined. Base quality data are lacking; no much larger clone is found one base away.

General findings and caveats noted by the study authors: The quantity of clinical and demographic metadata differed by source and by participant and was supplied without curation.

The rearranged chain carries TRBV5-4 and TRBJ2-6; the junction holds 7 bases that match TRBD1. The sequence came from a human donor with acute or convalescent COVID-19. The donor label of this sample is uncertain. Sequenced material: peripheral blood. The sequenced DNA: TGTGCCAGCAGCACACAGGGGACGACTGGGGCCAACGTCCTGACTTTC. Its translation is CASSTQGTTGANVLTF.